Each of the 8 T cell receptor beta chains below was sequenced from the same sample in a study of human T cells and chemical hapten exposure. The time point here: patch test 2, 6 weeks after DPC sensitization. Treatment noted: therapeutic diphenylcyclopropenone sensitization with weekly scalp DPC. TCRdb recomputed calls from the RACE reads with MiXCR, one row per CDR3 protein. The data show about 82,000 distinct CDR3 sequences, with 6.6% seen just once and 1.3% held by the top ten. Sample: whole blood, taken in connection with sensitization to the hapten diphenylcyclopropenone (DPC). The receptors here all came from a woman under 40 with alopecia areata. Some clones in this sample may be carry-over from other donors' samples.

This clonotype came up many times. The chain has TRBV18 and TRBJ1-4; the D is unclear. Looked up from germline, CDR1 is KGHSH and CDR2 is LQKENI. This CDR3 has 14 residues. Deletions cut 1 base from V and 8 bases from J, with 11 bases between. DNA for the CDR3: TGTGCCAGCTCACCACAGGAGGTTGGAGAAAAACTGTTTTTT. Its protein product is CASSPQEVGEKLFF. Drawing the rest from reference TRBV18 and TRBJ1-4, the complete variable domain is NAGVMQNPRHLVRRRGQEARLRCSPMKGHSHVYWYRQLPEEGLKFMVYLQKENIIDESGMPKERFSAEFPKEGPSILRIQQVVRGDSAAYFCASSPQEVGEKLFFGSGTQLSVL.

The rearrangement uses TRBV7-8 and TRBJ1-4, with D maybe TRBD1 (5 bases). CDR3 length: 16 amino acids. In germline, CDR1 is SGHVS, CDR2 FQNEAQ. V gave up 3 bases and J gave up 0 bases, with 11 bases separating them. The CDR3 coding sequence is TGTGCCAGCAGCTTCGACAGAAGTACAACTAATGAAAAACTGTTTTTT. As protein: CASSFDRSTTNEKLFF.

This chain connects TRBV3-1 to TRBJ2-6; 7 nucleotides match TRBD1. The CDR3 is 17 residues long. Germline CDR1 reads LGHDT; CDR2 reads YNNKEL (reference sequence). The trim removed 4 bases at V and 0 bases at J, leaving 6 bases unmatched. The CDR3 coding sequence is TGTGCCAGCAGCCCCCGGGACAGCATCTCTGGGGCCAACGTCCTGACTTTC. Amino acid sequence: CASSPRDSISGANVLTF.

This clonotype was detected a few times. V usage is TRBV20-1 and J usage is TRBJ1-4, with D unresolved. CDR1 is DFQATT and CDR2 is SNEGSKA in the germline V gene (reference sequence). With 3 bases removed from V and 8 bases from J, the gap between germline ends came to 13 bases. CDR3 length: 13 amino acids. The CDR3 DNA is TGCAGTGCTAGGCAAGATACACGGGAAAAACTGTTTTTT. It codes for CSARQDTREKLFF.

V usage is TRBV7-2 and J usage is TRBJ2-3; TRBD1 or TRBD2 may be the D gene (6 bases each). This CDR3 is built from 15 residues. Deletions cut 4 bases from V and 2 bases from J, with 13 bases between. Germline CDR1 SGHTA, CDR2 FQGNSA. Here the CDR3 reads CASSSPGASTDTQYF. CDR3 coding DNA: TGTGCCAGCAGCTCCCCGGGGGCCTCCACAGATACGCAGTATTTT. Full variable domain (rest looked up from reference TRBV7-2 and TRBJ2-3): GAGVSQSPSNKVTEKGKDVELRCDPISGHTALYWYRQSLGQGLEFLIYFQGNSAPDKSGLPSDRFSAERTGGSVSTLTIQRTQQEDSAVYLCASSSPGASTDTQYFGPGTRLTVL.

This clonotype showed up many times. The gene calls are TRBV10-3 and TRBJ2-3; 12 bases align to TRBD2. Unmatched junction bases numbered 7, after V lost 7 bases and J lost 2 bases. CDR1 is ENHRY and CDR2 is SYGVKD in the germline V gene. The CDR3 consists of 16 residues. This CDR3 is CAIMRSSGGATDTQYF. CDR3 coding DNA: TGTGCCATCATGCGTTCTAGCGGGGGGGCCACAGATACGCAGTATTTT.

The CDR3 spells CAGISTGRSRVPTDTQYF. For the CDR3, the DNA is TGTGCCGGAATTTCCACGGGCAGATCGAGGGTCCCCACAGATACGCAGTATTTT. The genes are TRBV30 and TRBJ2-3, with a possible D match to TRBD2 (5 bases). Germline V gene lookup returns CDR1 GTSNPN and CDR2 SVGIG (reference sequence). The length of the CDR3 is 18 residues. Trimming stripped 8 bases from V and 2 bases from J, with 29 bases between.

Ten or more counts support this clonotype. The chain joins TRBV2 to TRBJ1-3; no clear D gene. This CDR3 region has 13 residues. V was clipped by 6 bases and J by 8 bases, with 14 bases between them. CDR1 is SNHLY, CDR2 FYNNEI, per germline. The CDR3 sequence: CASRDSAGYTIYF. The CDR3 nucleotides read TGTGCCAGCAGGGATTCCGCCGGCTACACCATATATTTT.